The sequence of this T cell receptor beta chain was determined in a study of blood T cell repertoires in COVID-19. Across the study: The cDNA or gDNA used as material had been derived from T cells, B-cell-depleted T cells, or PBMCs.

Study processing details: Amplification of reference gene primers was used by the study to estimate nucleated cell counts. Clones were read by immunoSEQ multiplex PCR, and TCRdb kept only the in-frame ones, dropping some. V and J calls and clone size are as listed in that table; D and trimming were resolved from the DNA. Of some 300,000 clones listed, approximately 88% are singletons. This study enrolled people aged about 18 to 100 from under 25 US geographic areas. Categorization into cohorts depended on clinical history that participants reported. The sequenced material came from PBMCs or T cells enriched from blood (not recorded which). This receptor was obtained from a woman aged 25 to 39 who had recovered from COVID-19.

CDR3: CASSPGRGGKETQYF. The CDR3 DNA reads TGTGCCAGCTCACCAGGTCGGGGGGGTAAGGAGACCCAGTACTTC. V usage is TRBV18 and J usage is TRBJ2-5, with 8 nucleotides matching TRBD2. Germline CDR1 reads KGHSH; CDR2 reads LQKENI. The CDR3 length is 15 residues. The V segment lost 2 bases and the J segment 5 bases; nucleotides outside the gene matches: 7. Drawing the rest from reference TRBV18 and TRBJ2-5, the complete variable domain is NAGVMQNPRHLVRRRGQEARLRCSPMKGHSHVYWYRQLPEEGLKFMVYLQKENIIDESGMPKERFSAEFPKEGPSILRIQQVVRGDSAAYFCASSPGRGGKETQYFGPGTRLLVL.